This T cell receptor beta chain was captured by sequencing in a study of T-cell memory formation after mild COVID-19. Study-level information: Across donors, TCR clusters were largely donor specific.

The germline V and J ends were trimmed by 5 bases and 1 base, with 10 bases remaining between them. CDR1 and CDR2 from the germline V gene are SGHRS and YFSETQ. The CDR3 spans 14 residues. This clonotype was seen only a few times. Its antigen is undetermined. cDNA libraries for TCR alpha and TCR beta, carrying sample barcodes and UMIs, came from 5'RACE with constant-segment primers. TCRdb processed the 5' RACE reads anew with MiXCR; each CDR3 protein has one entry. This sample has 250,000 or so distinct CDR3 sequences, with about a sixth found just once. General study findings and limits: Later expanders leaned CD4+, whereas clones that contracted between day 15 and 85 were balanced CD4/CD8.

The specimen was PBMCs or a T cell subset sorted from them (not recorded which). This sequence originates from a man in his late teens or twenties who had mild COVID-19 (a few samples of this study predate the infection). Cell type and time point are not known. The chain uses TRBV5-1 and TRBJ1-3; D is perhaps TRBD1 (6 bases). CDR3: CASRLQGSGNTIYF. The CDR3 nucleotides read TGCGCCAGCAGACTACAGGGTTCTGGAAACACCATATATTTT.